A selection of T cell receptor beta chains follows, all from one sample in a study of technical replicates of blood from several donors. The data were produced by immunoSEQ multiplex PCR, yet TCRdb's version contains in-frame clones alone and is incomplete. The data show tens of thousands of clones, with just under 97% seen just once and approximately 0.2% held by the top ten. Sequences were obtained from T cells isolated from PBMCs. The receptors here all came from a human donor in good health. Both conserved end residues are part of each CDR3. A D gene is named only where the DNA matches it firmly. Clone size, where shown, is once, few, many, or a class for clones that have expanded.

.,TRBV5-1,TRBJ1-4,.,CASRQTGPPEATNEKLFF,TGCGCCAGCAGACAGACAGGACCCCCAGAGGCAACTAATGAAAAACTGTTTTTT
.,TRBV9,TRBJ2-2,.,CASSVSENTGELFF,TGTGCCAGCAGCGTCAGCGAAAACACCGGGGAGCTGTTTTTT
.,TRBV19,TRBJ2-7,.,CASSETRGYEQYF,TGTGCCAGTAGTGAAACGAGAGGATACGAGCAGTACTTC
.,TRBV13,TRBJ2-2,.,CASSLVAAGELFF,TGTGCCAGCAGCTTGGTCGCAGCCGGGGAGCTGTTTTTT
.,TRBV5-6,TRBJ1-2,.,CASSPGVDYGYTF,TGTGCCAGCAGCCCCGGGGTGGACTATGGCTACACCTTC
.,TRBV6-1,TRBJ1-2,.,CASSERGGYDYGYTF,TGTGCCAGCAGTGAAAGGGGCGGATACGACTATGGCTACACCTTC
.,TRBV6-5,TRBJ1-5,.,CASSYYTGNQPQHF,TGTGCCAGCAGTTACTATACAGGCAATCAGCCCCAGCATTTT
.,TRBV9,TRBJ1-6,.,CASSPWTVTYNSPLHF,TGTGCCAGCAGCCCTTGGACAGTCACCTATAATTCACCCCTCCACTTT
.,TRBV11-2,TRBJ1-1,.,CASSLDSTDFF,TGTGCCAGCAGCTTGGACAGCACCGATTTCTTT
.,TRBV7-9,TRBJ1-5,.,CASSLGSNYSNQPQHF,TGTGCCAGCAGCTTAGGGAGTAACTATAGCAATCAGCCCCAGCATTTT
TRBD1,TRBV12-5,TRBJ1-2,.,CASGLVRTGSNYGYTF,TGTGCTAGTGGTTTGGTCCGGACAGGTTCTAACTATGGCTACACCTTC
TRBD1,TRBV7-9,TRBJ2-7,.,CASSLPWTGENEQYF,TGTGCCAGCAGCTTACCGTGGACAGGGGAGAACGAGCAGTACTTC
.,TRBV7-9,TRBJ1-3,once,CYAGGNTIYF,TGCTACGCGGGAGGAAACACCATATATTTT
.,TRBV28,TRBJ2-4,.,CASSLGAVRHF,TGTGCCAGCAGTTTAGGGGCAGTTAGACACTTC
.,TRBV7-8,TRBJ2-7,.,CASSLVTLYGGEQYF,TGTGCCAGCAGCTTAGTAACTCTCTACGGGGGCGAGCAGTACTTC
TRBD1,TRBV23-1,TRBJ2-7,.,CASSQGTGYEQYF,TGCGCCAGCAGTCAGGGGACAGGGTACGAGCAGTACTTC
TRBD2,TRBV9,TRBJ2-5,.,CASSVGSPMRLAGSQETQYF,TGTGCCAGCAGCGTAGGAAGTCCGATGAGACTAGCGGGGTCCCAAGAGACCCAGTACTTC
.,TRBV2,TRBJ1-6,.,CASSELGGAGSPLHF,TGTGCCAGCAGTGAACTCGGGGGAGCGGGTTCACCCCTCCACTTT
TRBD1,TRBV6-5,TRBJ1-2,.,CASRLDRVYGYTF,TGTGCCAGCAGATTGGACAGGGTTTATGGCTACACCTTC
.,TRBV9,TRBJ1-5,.,CASSPTRSNQPQHF,TGTGCCAGCAGCCCTACCCGTAGCAATCAGCCCCAGCATTTT
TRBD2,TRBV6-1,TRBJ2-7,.,CASSELSGLSYEQYF,TGTGCCAGCAGTGAACTTAGCGGGCTCTCCTACGAGCAGTACTTC
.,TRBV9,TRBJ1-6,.,CASTPAGRANSPLHF,TGTGCCAGCACCCCCGCGGGGAGGGCTAATTCACCCCTCCACTTT
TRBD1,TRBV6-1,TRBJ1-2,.,CASSEFGTGSSYGYTF,TGTGCCAGCAGTGAATTTGGGACAGGGTCTAGCTATGGCTACACCTTC
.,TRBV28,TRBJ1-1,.,CASSTTGTEAFF,TGTGCCAGCAGCACTACTGGCACTGAAGCTTTCTTT
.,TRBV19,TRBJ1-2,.,CASSIHRAYGYTF,TGTGCCAGTAGTATCCACAGGGCCTATGGCTACACCTTC